The 2 T cell receptor beta chains in this list originate from one sample, sequenced in a study of CD8+CD57+ T cells in acquired aplastic anemia. Researchers used genomic DNA as the template to profile TCR beta VDJ and CDR3. TCRdb reanalysed the reads using MiXCR and keeps one entry per CDR3 protein. The sample contains roughly 58,000 distinct CDR3 sequences, less than 65% of which appear only once. The sample taken for sequencing was sorted CD4+, CD8+, or CD8+CD57+ T cells (not recorded which) from PBMCs. These receptors were collected from a human donor in good health, serving as a control.

The rearrangement uses TRBV5-5 and TRBJ1-5; D is possibly TRBD1 (6 bases). This CDR3 comprises 14 residues. Germline V gene lookup returns CDR1 SGHKS and CDR2 YYEKEE (reference sequence). V lost 0 bases and J 4 bases, leaving 8 bases between the germline ends. The CDR3 DNA is TGTGCCAGCAGCTTGGAAGGGGGAAATCAGCCCCAGCATTTT. Protein product: CASSLEGGNQPQHF.

The chain is built from TRBV25-1 and TRBJ2-3, with 7 bases identical to TRBD2. V lost 7 bases to trimming and J lost 6 bases; unmatched junction nucleotides: 22. This CDR3 has 18 amino acids. CDR1 is MGHDK, CDR2 SYGVNS, per germline. DNA of the CDR3: TGTGCCAGCATAGCCAGCAGTGATCGGCTAGCGGTTGGGGATACGCAGTATTTT. This sequence encodes CASIASSDRLAVGDTQYF.